The 15 T cell receptor beta chains below all came from one sample that was sequenced in a study of T cell repertoires in cytomegalovirus infection. TCRdb re-analysed the reads in MiXCR, keeping a single row per CDR3 protein. The sample shows a few hundred thousand distinct CDR3 sequences, more than 30% of them seen only once. Their cognate antigens are unknown. Sequenced here: cultured PBMCs, sampled from culture after CMV antigen stimulation. All receptors derive from a human donor in good health (CMV status not recorded). Some clones in this sample may be carry-over from other donors' samples.

The V gene is TRBV7-8, the J gene TRBJ2-2; the D is unclear. V lost 5 bases and J 1 base, leaving 14 bases between the germline ends. This CDR3 region has 16 residues. In germline, CDR1 is SGHVS, CDR2 FQNEAQ. Written as DNA, the CDR3 is TGTGCCAGCAGCGCAGAACAGCTACTGAACACCGGGGAGCTGTTTTTT. It specifies CASSAEQLLNTGELFF.

The chain uses TRBV27 and TRBJ1-6; D unclear. The CDR3 contains 14 residues. Germline CDR1 is MNHEY and CDR2 is SMNVEV (reference sequence). Trimming stripped 6 bases from V and 8 bases from J, with 14 bases between. In nucleotides, the CDR3 is TGTGCCAGCAGCTCCAGGAGGGTTCATTCACCCCTCCACTTT. Its protein product is CASSSRRVHSPLHF.

The rearrangement links TRBV7-9 to TRBJ2-3; D not certain. This CDR3 contains 12 residues. Trimming left V 7 bases short and J 5 bases short, with 10 bases between. CDR1 SEHNR and CDR2 FQNEAQ come from the germline V gene (reference sequence). CDR3 region: CASIGEGDTQYF. The DNA of the CDR3 is TGTGCCAGCATCGGTGAAGGAGATACGCAGTATTTT.

The V and J genes are TRBV7-8 and TRBJ1-1, with D hard to call. The germline V gene has CDR1 SGHVS and CDR2 FQNEAQ. V was clipped by 1 base and J by 4 bases, with 10 bases between them. The CDR3 is made up of 14 amino acids. The CDR3 sequence is CASSLERLGTEAFF. As DNA, the CDR3 is TGTGCCAGCAGCTTAGAACGGCTGGGCACTGAAGCTTTCTTT. Full variable domain (outside the CDR3, taken from reference TRBV7-8 and TRBJ1-1): GAGVSQSPRYKVAKRGQDVALRCDPISGHVSLFWYQQALGQGPEFLTYFQNEAQLDKSGLPSDRFFAERPEGSVSTLKIQRTQQEDSAVYLCASSLERLGTEAFFGQGTRLTVV.

Comment on this clonotype: A read error may be the cause here, since a much bigger clone is one base away. V and J are TRBV7-2 and TRBJ1-5; D unresolved. The length of the CDR3 is 13 residues. Germline lookup yields CDR1 SGHTA and CDR2 FQGNSA. The germline V and J ends were trimmed by 6 bases and 6 bases, with 12 bases remaining between them. The DNA for the CDR3 is TGTGCCAGCAGTCCCGTTGCTCTTCAGCCCCAGCATTTT. It codes for CASSPVALQPQHF.

This clonotype was observed at least ten times. The J gene is TRBJ1-2, the V gene TRBV12-3 or TRBV12-4; tentatively, D is TRBD1 (6 bases). V dropped 4 bases and J dropped 9 bases, with 15 bases sitting between them. The CDR3 extends over 13 amino acids. CDR3 region: CASSSPGAARYTF. CDR3 in DNA: TGTGCCAGCAGTTCACCAGGGGCCGCGCGCTACACCTTC.

The V call is TRBV11-2, the J call TRBJ2-1; perhaps TRBD2 as D (5 bases). CDR1 is SGHAT and CDR2 is FQNNGV in the germline V gene. The CDR3 length is 13 residues. V lost 0 bases, J lost 9 bases, and 9 bases lay in between. The CDR3 DNA reads TGTGCCAGCAGCTTAGAGGAGGTCGGTGAGCAGTTCTTC. It encodes CASSLEEVGEQFF.

This clonotype showed up just a few times. The chain employs TRBV7-6 and TRBJ1-2; 7 nucleotides align to TRBD1. Germline V lookup: CDR1 SGHVS, CDR2 FNYEAQ. J lost 6 bases, V lost 4 bases, and 5 bases had no gene match. This CDR3 comprises 13 residues. CDR3 coding DNA: TGTGCCAGCAGCTATGACAGGGAAGATGGCTACACCTTC. This encodes CASSYDREDGYTF.

Only a few counts were recorded for this clonotype. V usage is TRBV7-8 and J usage is TRBJ2-5; 9 nucleotides align to TRBD1. The CDR3 totals 14 residues. Trimming removed 5 bases from V and 5 bases from J; junction bases left unmatched: 6. Germline loops: CDR1 SGHVS, CDR2 FQNEAQ. The CDR3 region has the DNA TGTGCCAGCAGCGGGCACAGGGGGCTGGAGACCCAGTACTTC. This sequence encodes CASSGHRGLETQYF.

The DNA of the CDR3 is TGTGCCAGCAGTCCCAGACTAGCGGGAAGGACAGATACGCAGTATTTT. Translated, it gives CASSPRLAGRTDTQYF. The chain has TRBV12-3 or TRBV12-4 and TRBJ2-3; TRBD2 matches 11 bases. V lost 5 bases and J lost 3; bases outside the gene matches: 7. The CDR3 contains 16 residues.

The chain has TRBV4-2 and TRBJ2-1; a possible D gene is TRBD1 (5 bases). The CDR3 has 15 residues. Per the germline V gene, CDR1 is LGHNA and CDR2 is YNFKEQ. Between the trimmed V and J ends, which lost 0 bases and 8 bases, there was a span of 14 bases. CDR3 DNA: TGTGCCAGCAGCCAAGAAAGGGGTGGTTCCGATGAGCAGTTCTTC. Translated: CASSQERGGSDEQFF.

This clonotype was detected only a few times. Written as DNA, the CDR3 is TGTGCCAGCAGTTTCCACGGACAGGGGCTACGCGAAAAACTGTTTTTT. Its protein product is CASSFHGQGLREKLFF. This chain uses TRBV28 with TRBJ1-4; TRBD1 agrees at 9 bases. Trimming cost V 3 bases and J 8 bases; bases outside gene matches: 10. This CDR3 contains 16 residues. Germline V gives CDR1 MDHEN, CDR2 SYDVKM.

In its sample, this clonotype was seen a few times. The chain couples TRBV7-8 to TRBJ1-4, with a possible D match to TRBD1 (5 bases). The V gene lost 5 bases and the J gene lost 8 bases, with 9 bases spanning the gap. Germline CDR1 and CDR2: SGHVS and FQNEAQ. The CDR3 is 12 amino acids. CDR3 DNA sequence: TGTGCCAGCAGCGCCTCAGGGGAAAAACTGTTTTTT. This sequence encodes CASSASGEKLFF.

V is TRBV6-6 and J is TRBJ2-7, with a weak D call TRBD2 (5 bases). Germline lookup yields CDR1 MNHNY and CDR2 SVGAGI (reference sequence). V dropped 2 bases and J dropped 8 bases, with 7 bases sitting between them. This CDR3 has 11 amino acids. The CDR3 region is CASSYGEQQYV. CDR3 DNA sequence: TGTGCCAGCAGTTACGGGGAGCAGCAGTACGTC.

The chain joins TRBV20-1 to TRBJ2-5; D is ambiguous. The CDR3 sequence is 13 residues long. CDR1 is DFQATT and CDR2 is SNEGSKA in the germline V gene (reference sequence). V shed 6 bases and J shed 5 bases, with 16 bases lying between them. The CDR3 protein is CSAVSQVSETQYF. The CDR3 DNA is TGCAGTGCCGTGAGCCAGGTCAGCGAGACCCAGTACTTC.